The 21 T cell receptor beta chains presented below share a single source sample, sequenced in a study of T-cell reconstitution after alpha-beta-depleted transplantation in children. Preparation of the TCRbeta library used unique molecular identifiers. TCRdb used MiXCR to reprocess the PCR reads, holding one entry per CDR3 protein. Among 150,000 to 250,000 distinct CDR3 sequences listed, 5% to 7.5% were seen once. The source material was PBMCs, sampled before TCRalphabeta/CD19-depleted stem cell transplant. The receptors shown here come from a girl under three years old with combined immunodeficiency, due to receive a stem cell transplant.

In this sample, this clonotype turned up a few times. The chain has TRBV5-5 and TRBJ1-1; TRBD1 is a possible D gene (6 bases). Germline V CDR1 and CDR2: SGHKS, YYEKEE (reference sequence). V was trimmed by 5 bases and J by 8 bases, leaving 19 bases between them. The CDR3 has 14 residues. The CDR3 DNA sequence: TGTGCCAGCAGTCATACAGGGACCCCTGTCGAAGCTTTCTTT. Translation: CASSHTGTPVEAFF.

Regarding this clonotype: This clone may be a read error of a much larger clone one base away. The chain combines TRBV27 with TRBJ2-5; unclear D gene. The CDR3 contains 13 residues. The V gene lost 8 bases and the J gene lost 5 bases, with 15 bases spanning the gap. Per germline, CDR1 MNHEY and CDR2 SMNVEV (reference sequence). The CDR3 region is CASLAPTWETQYF. The CDR3 region has the DNA TGTGCCAGCTTGGCCCCTACGTGGGAGACCCAGTACTTC.

This clonotype was counted ten times or more. The chain carries TRBV3-1 and TRBJ2-1; 10 bases agree with TRBD2. Germline V gene sequence: CDR1 LGHDT, CDR2 YNNKEL (reference sequence). There are 19 residues in the CDR3. The J segment lost 5 bases and the V segment lost 4 bases, leaving 17 bases of the junction unmatched. CDR3 nucleotide sequence: TGTGCCAGCAGCCCGTACTTACCCCTAGCGGGGGTATCACACAATGAGCAGTTCTTC. It yields the protein CASSPYLPLAGVSHNEQFF.

This clonotype has a count of ten or more. V gene TRBV28 combines with J gene TRBJ2-1; D could derive from TRBD1 or TRBD2 (5 bases each). The ends were cut back, 5 bases at V and 4 bases at J, with 18 bases in the middle. Germline assignment: CDR1 MDHEN and CDR2 SYDVKM. This CDR3 spans 16 amino acids. As DNA, the CDR3 is TGTGCCAGCAGTCCGGGGCAAATTGGGGTTTACAATGAGCAGTTCTTC. Translating it yields CASSPGQIGVYNEQFF. The entire variable domain, with the rest obtained from reference TRBV28 and TRBJ2-1, is as follows: DVKVTQSSRYLVKRTGEKVFLECVQDMDHENMFWYRQDPGLGLRLIYFSYDVKMKEKGDIPEGYSVSREKKERFSLILESASTNQTSMYLCASSPGQIGVYNEQFFGPGTRLTVL.

In this sample, this clonotype turned up many times. At one end the junction does not follow the germline gene, possibly because of a read error. The chain is built from TRBV24-1 and TRBJ2-1; 7 bases agree with TRBD1. This CDR3 is built from 12 residues. Germline V gene sequence: CDR1 KGHDR, CDR2 SFDVKD. The DNA of the CDR3 is TGTGCCACCAGTGATTGGGGGACAGAGCTACTCTTC. Its translation: CATSDWGTELLF.

V and J are TRBV9 and TRBJ2-7; 14 bases map to TRBD2. Germline V gene data show CDR1 as SGDLS and CDR2 as YYNGEE. There are 15 residues in the CDR3. The ends lost 2 bases at V and 6 bases at J; junction bases unmatched: 4. CDR3 loop: CASSVGTSGSAEQYF. The CDR3 region has the DNA TGTGCCAGCAGCGTCGGGACTAGCGGGAGTGCCGAGCAGTACTTC. Supplemented by reference TRBV9 and TRBJ2-7, the full variable domain reads DSGVTQTPKHLITATGQRVTLRCSPRSGDLSVYWYQQSLDQGLQFLIQYYNGEERAKGNILERFSAQQFPDLHSELNLSSLELGDSALYFCASSVGTSGSAEQYFGPGTRLTVT.

There are many counts of this clonotype. The chain is built from TRBV5-5 and TRBJ2-1; 12 bases match TRBD2. CDR3 length: 15 residues. V shed 3 bases, J shed 8 bases, and the junction held 6 bases outside the gene matches. Looked up from germline, CDR1 is SGHKS and CDR2 is YYEKEE (reference sequence). CDR3 region: CASSWSSGRADEQFF. The CDR3, as DNA: TGTGCCAGCAGCTGGTCTAGCGGGAGGGCGGATGAGCAGTTCTTC. Combining the CDR3 with reference TRBV5-5 and TRBJ2-1 gives the whole variable domain DAGVTQSPTHLIKTRGQQVTLRCSPISGHKSVSWYQQVLGQGPQFIFQYYEKEERGRGNFPDRFSARQFPNYSSELNVNALLLGDSALYLCASSWSSGRADEQFFGPGTRLTVL.

This clonotype was seen at least ten times. This chain links TRBV20-1 with TRBJ2-3; possible D gene TRBD1, 5 bases. V dropped 3 bases and J dropped 5 bases, with 15 bases sitting between them. The CDR3 consists of 14 residues. Germline V gene lookup returns CDR1 DFQATT and CDR2 SNEGSKA (reference sequence). The CDR3 sequence: CSARDSRAEDTQYF. CDR3 nucleotides: TGCAGTGCTAGGGATTCCAGGGCGGAAGATACGCAGTATTTT.

Ten or more counts support this clonotype. This chain links TRBV2 with TRBJ1-1; a weak D match, TRBD1 (5 bases). The V end lost 7 bases, the J end lost 4 bases, and 13 bases lay between the germline ends. This CDR3 region has 13 residues. Germline V gene lookup returns CDR1 SNHLY and CDR2 FYNNEI. In DNA, the CDR3 is TGTGCCAGCACCGGGGGTCGTACCACTGAAGCTTTCTTT. This translates into CASTGGRTTEAFF.

This clonotype was picked up many times. The V and J genes are TRBV7-9 and TRBJ2-3; D may be TRBD1 (6 bases). The V gene's germline CDR1 is SEHNR and CDR2 FQNEAQ (reference sequence). With 10 bases removed from V and 3 bases from J, the gap between germline ends came to 20 bases. The length of the CDR3 is 15 residues. CDR3: CANCLVMTGTDTQYF. The CDR3 DNA sequence: TGTGCCAACTGCCTGGTGATGACAGGAACAGATACGCAGTATTTT.

At least ten counts were recorded for this clonotype. This chain uses TRBV5-1 with TRBJ2-5; D unresolved. V lost 0 bases, J lost 6 bases, and 3 bases lay in between. From germline, CDR1 is SGHRS and CDR2 YFSETQ. This CDR3 comprises 11 residues. CDR3 protein: CASSLDQTQYF. The CDR3 coding sequence is TGCGCCAGCAGCTTGGATCAGACCCAGTACTTC.

The sample holds many counts of this clonotype. This chain connects TRBV4-3 to TRBJ2-7; D possibly corresponds to TRBD1 (5 bases). The CDR3 covers 18 residues. The V end lost 0 bases, the J end lost 2 bases, and 20 bases lay between the germline ends. Per the germline V gene, CDR1 is LGHNA and CDR2 is YSLEER. DNA for the CDR3: TGCGCCAGCAGCCAAGATCTGGGGATGGCAGGGAAGACCTACGAGCAGTACTTC. Translating it yields CASSQDLGMAGKTYEQYF.

This clonotype has ten or more counts. This chain joins TRBV29-1 and TRBJ1-6; TRBD1 is a possible D gene (6 bases). CDR3 size: 14 residues. Trimming left V 5 bases short and J 1 base short, with 9 bases between. The V gene's germline CDR1 is SQVTM and CDR2 ANQGSEA. The CDR3 nucleotides are TGCAGCGTTTCCACAGGGTCCTATAATTCACCCCTCCACTTT. This sequence encodes CSVSTGSYNSPLHF. Filled out from reference TRBV29-1 and TRBJ1-6, the complete variable domain reads SAVISQKPSRDICQRGTSLTIQCQVDSQVTMMFWYRQQPGQSLTLIATANQGSEATYESGFVIDKFPISRPNLTFSTLTVSNMSPEDSSIYLCSVSTGSYNSPLHFGNGTRLTVT.

This clonotype was seen ten or more times. V is TRBV16 and J is TRBJ2-7; D perhaps matches TRBD1 (6 bases). Deletions cut 0 bases from V and 7 bases from J, with 16 bases between. Germline V gives CDR1 KGHSY, CDR2 FQNENV. The CDR3 spans 15 residues. CDR3 sequence reads: CASSQSSTGPFEQYF. CDR3 DNA sequence: TGTGCCAGCAGCCAATCGTCGACAGGCCCTTTTGAGCAGTACTTC. The variable domain in full, completed from reference TRBV16 and TRBJ2-7, reads GEEVAQTPKHLVRGEGQKAKLYCAPIKGHSYVFWYQQVLKNEFKFLISFQNENVFDETGMPKERFSAKCLPNSPCSLEIQATKLEDSAVYFCASSQSSTGPFEQYFGPGTRLTVT.

This clonotype was counted only a few times. The V gene is TRBV20-1, the J gene TRBJ2-7; D unresolved. This CDR3 is built from 13 residues. Trimming pared 2 bases from V and 3 bases from J, leaving 11 bases between. Per germline, CDR1 DFQATT and CDR2 SNEGSKA (reference sequence). The CDR3: CSARKYGFYEQYF. The DNA of the CDR3 is TGCAGTGCTAGAAAGTACGGGTTCTACGAGCAGTACTTC.

The gene calls are TRBV24-1 and TRBJ2-3; tentative D call: TRBD2 (5 bases). Trimming left V 5 bases short and J 2 bases short, with 19 bases between. Germline CDR1 reads KGHDR; CDR2 reads SFDVKD. The CDR3 totals 17 residues. The CDR3 DNA sequence: TGTGCCACCAGTGCGGCCCCAGGAGGTAGGATCACAGATACGCAGTATTTT. Its protein product is CATSAAPGGRITDTQYF.

This clonotype has ten or more counts. The chain uses TRBV11-2 and TRBJ2-5; TRBD1 is a possible D gene (6 bases). V was trimmed by 5 bases and J by 5 bases, leaving 18 bases between them. Germline loops: CDR1 SGHAT, CDR2 FQNNGV. CDR3 length: 15 amino acids. CDR3 nucleotide sequence: TGTGCCAGCAGCGTCAGGGGTTCCCAGGGGGAGACCCAGTACTTC. Its translation: CASSVRGSQGETQYF.

This clonotype was seen many times. The chain uses TRBV7-9 and TRBJ2-3, with TRBD2 as a possible D gene (7 bases). V gave up 6 bases and J gave up 0 bases, with 19 bases separating them. CDR3 length: 17 amino acids. Germline V gene data show CDR1 as SEHNR and CDR2 as FQNEAQ (reference sequence). The CDR3 DNA sequence: TGTGCCAGCAGGCGGGGAGGGGGGACCAGAAGCACAGATACGCAGTATTTT. Translation gives CASRRGGGTRSTDTQYF.

This clonotype occurred many times. The V gene is TRBV25-1, the J gene TRBJ2-7; no clear D gene. There are 15 residues in the CDR3. CDR1 is MGHDK, CDR2 SYGVNS, per germline. Trimming took off 1 base at V and 1 base at J, with 11 bases between the two ends. The DNA for the CDR3 is TGTGCCAGCAGTGAATTGGGCGGATCATCCTACGAGCAGTACTTC. Translated, it gives CASSELGGSSYEQYF.

This clonotype came up many times. The CDR3 is CSARALAGGSYEQYF. In DNA form, the CDR3 reads TGCAGTGCTAGAGCCCTAGCGGGGGGCTCCTACGAGCAGTACTTC. The V gene is TRBV20-1, the J gene TRBJ2-7; 11 bases fit TRBD2. The V gene end was trimmed by 1 base and the J gene end by 0 bases; junction bases not matched to a gene: 2. Germline V gene sequence: CDR1 DFQATT, CDR2 SNEGSKA (reference sequence). The CDR3 has 15 amino acids.

A note on this clonotype: A much larger clone sits a single nucleotide away, making a read error possible. This chain connects TRBV24-1 to TRBJ2-5; D could derive from TRBD1 or TRBD2 (5 bases each). The CDR3 consists of 17 residues. Germline V CDR1 and CDR2: KGHDR, SFDVKD. The CDR3 DNA reads as TGTGCCACCAGTGATCCGATCAGGGAGTCAGCCAGGGAGACCGAGTACTTC. This encodes CATSDPIRESARETEYF.